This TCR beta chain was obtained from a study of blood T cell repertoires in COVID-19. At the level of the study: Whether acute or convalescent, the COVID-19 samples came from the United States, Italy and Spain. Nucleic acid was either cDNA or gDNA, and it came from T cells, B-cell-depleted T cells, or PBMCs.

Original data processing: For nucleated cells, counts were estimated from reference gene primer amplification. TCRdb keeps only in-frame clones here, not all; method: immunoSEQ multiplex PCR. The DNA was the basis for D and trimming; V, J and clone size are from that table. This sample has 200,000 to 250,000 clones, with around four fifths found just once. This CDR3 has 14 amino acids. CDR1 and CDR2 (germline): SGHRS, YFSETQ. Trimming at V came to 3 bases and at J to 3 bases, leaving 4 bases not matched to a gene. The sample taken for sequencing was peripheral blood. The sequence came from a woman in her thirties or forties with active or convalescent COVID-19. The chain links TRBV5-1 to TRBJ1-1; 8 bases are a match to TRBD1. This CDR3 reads CASSSDRADTEAFF. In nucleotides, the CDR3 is TGCGCCAGCAGCTCGGACAGGGCTGACACTGAAGCTTTCTTT.